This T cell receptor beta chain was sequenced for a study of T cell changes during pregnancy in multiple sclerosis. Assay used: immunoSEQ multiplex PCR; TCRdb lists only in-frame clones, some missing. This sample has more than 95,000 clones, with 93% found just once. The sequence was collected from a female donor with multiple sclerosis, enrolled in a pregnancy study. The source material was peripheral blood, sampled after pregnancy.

The DNA of the CDR3 is TGTGCCAGCAGCGTAACAGGGGTAGGTCAGCCCCAGCATTTT. Its protein is CASSVTGVGQPQHF. This chain joins TRBV9 and TRBJ1-5; 7 nucleotides agree with TRBD1. The CDR3 length is 14 residues. V shed 1 base, J shed 6 bases, and the junction held 4 bases outside the gene matches. Germline V gene lookup returns CDR1 SGDLS and CDR2 YYNGEE.